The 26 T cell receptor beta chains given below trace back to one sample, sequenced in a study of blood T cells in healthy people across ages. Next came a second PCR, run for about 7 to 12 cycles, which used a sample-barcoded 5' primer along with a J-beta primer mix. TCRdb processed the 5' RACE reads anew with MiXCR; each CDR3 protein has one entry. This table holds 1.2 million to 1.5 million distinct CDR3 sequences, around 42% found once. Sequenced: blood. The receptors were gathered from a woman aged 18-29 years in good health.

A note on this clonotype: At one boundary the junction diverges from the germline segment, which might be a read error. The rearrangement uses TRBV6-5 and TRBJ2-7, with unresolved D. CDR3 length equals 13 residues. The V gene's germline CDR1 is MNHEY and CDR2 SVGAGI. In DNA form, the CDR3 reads TGTGCCAGCAGTCCGTCGAGCTCCTACGAGCGGTACTTC. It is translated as CASSPSSSYERYF.

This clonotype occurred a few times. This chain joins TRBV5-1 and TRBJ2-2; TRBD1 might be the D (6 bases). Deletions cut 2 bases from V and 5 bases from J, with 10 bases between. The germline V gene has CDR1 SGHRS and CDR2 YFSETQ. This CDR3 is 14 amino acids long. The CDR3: CASSLGTNTGELFF. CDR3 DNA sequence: TGCGCCAGCAGCTTAGGGACAAATACCGGGGAGCTGTTTTTT. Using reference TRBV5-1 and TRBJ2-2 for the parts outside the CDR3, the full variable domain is KAGVTQTPRYLIKTRGQQVTLSCSPISGHRSVSWYQQTPGQGLQFLFEYFSETQRNKGNFPGRFSGRQFSNSRSEMNVSTLELGDSALYLCASSLGTNTGELFFGEGSRLTVL.

CDR3 residues: CASSPETGSRYEQFF. In DNA form, the CDR3 reads TGTGCCAGCAGCCCAGAGACAGGGAGCAGGTATGAGCAGTTCTTC. The chain carries TRBV7-3 and TRBJ2-1; TRBD1 matches 7 bases. The J segment lost 8 bases and the V segment lost 5 bases, leaving 12 bases of the junction unmatched. CDR1 is SGHTA, CDR2 FQGTGA, per germline. The CDR3 length is 15 residues.

Here the CDR3 reads CATSRGTGGTLSNQPQHF. Here the CDR3 DNA reads TGTGCCACCAGCAGAGGGACAGGGGGCACCCTTAGCAATCAGCCCCAGCATTTT. V gene TRBV15 combines with J gene TRBJ1-5; 11 bases line up with TRBD1. This CDR3 is built from 18 residues. V shed 1 base and J 0 bases; nucleotides not matched to a gene: 5. Germline loops: CDR1 LNHNV, CDR2 YYDKDF (reference sequence).

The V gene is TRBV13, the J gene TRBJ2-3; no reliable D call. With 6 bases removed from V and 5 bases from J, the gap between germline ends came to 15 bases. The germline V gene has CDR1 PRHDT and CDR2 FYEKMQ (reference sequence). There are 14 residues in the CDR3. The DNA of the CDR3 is TGTGCCAGCAGTTCCGCCCCGCTTCGAGATACGCAGTATTTT. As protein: CASSSAPLRDTQYF.

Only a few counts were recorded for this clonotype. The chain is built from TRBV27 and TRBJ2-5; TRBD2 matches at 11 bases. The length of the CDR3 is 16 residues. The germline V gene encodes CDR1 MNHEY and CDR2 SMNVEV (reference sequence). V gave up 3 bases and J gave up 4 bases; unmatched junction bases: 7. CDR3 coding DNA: TGTGCCAGCAGTTTTTGGGGGCTAGCGGGAGGAGAGACCCAGTACTTC. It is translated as CASSFWGLAGGETQYF.

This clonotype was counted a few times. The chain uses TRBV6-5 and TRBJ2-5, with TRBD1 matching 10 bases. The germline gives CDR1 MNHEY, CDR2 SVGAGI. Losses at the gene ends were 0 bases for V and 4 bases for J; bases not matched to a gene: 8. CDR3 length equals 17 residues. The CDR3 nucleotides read TGTGCCAGCAGTTACTCTTCCGGGACAGGGGTAGGAGAGACCCAGTACTTC. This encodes CASSYSSGTGVGETQYF.

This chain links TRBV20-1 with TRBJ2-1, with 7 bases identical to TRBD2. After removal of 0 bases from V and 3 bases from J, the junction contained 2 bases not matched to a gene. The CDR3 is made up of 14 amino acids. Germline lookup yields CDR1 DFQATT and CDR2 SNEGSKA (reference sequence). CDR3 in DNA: TGCAGTGCTAGAGAGGGAGGGTACTACAATGAGCAGTTCTTC. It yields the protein CSAREGGYYNEQFF.

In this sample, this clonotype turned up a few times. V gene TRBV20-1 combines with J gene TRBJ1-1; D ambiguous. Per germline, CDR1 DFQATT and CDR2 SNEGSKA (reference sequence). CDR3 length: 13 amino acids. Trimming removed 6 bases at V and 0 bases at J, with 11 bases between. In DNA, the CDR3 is TGCAGTGCCCAGACTGGTCTGAACACTGAAGCTTTCTTT. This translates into CSAQTGLNTEAFF.

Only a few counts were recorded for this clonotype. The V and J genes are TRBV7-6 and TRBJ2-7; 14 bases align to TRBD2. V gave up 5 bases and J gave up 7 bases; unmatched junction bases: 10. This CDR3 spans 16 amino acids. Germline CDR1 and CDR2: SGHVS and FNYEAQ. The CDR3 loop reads CASSPTGLAGEVEQYF. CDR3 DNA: TGTGCCAGCAGCCCGACGGGACTAGCGGGAGAGGTTGAGCAGTACTTC.

As DNA, the CDR3 is TGTGCCAGCAGCTTAGGGTTGGAAGCCGGGGAGCTGTTTTTT. Translated: CASSLGLEAGELFF. This chain joins TRBV7-7 and TRBJ2-2; D ambiguous. V dropped 1 base and J dropped 6 bases, with 9 bases sitting between them. The CDR3 spans 14 residues. Germline V lookup: CDR1 SSHAT, CDR2 FNYEAQ (reference sequence).

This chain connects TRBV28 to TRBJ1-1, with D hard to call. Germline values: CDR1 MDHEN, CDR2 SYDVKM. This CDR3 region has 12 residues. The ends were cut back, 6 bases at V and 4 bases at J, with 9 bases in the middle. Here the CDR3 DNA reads TGTGCCAGCAGCGACCCGAGCACTGAAGCTTTCTTT. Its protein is CASSDPSTEAFF. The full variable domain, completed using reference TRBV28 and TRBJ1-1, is DVKVTQSSRYLVKRTGEKVFLECVQDMDHENMFWYRQDPGLGLRLIYFSYDVKMKEKGDIPEGYSVSREKKERFSLILESASTNQTSMYLCASSDPSTEAFFGQGTRLTVV.

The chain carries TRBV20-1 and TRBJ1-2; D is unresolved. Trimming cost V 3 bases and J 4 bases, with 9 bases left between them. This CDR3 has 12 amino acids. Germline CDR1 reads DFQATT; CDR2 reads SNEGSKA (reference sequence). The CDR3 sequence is CSASHSSYGYTF. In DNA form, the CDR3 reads TGCAGTGCTAGTCACAGTAGCTATGGCTACACCTTC.

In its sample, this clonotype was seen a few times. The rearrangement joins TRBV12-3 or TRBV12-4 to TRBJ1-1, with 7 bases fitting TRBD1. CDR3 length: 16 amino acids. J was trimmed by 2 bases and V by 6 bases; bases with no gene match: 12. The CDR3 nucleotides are TGTGCCAGCAGCCCCCTCAGGGGGGGCGTAAACACTGAAGCTTTCTTT. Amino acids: CASSPLRGGVNTEAFF.

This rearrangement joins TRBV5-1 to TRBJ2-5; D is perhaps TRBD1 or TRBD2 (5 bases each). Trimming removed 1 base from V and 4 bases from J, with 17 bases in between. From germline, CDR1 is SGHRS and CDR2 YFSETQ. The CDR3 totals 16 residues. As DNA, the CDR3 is TGCGCCAGCAGCTTGACCCCGGGGACCACCCCAGAGACCCAGTACTTC. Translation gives CASSLTPGTTPETQYF.

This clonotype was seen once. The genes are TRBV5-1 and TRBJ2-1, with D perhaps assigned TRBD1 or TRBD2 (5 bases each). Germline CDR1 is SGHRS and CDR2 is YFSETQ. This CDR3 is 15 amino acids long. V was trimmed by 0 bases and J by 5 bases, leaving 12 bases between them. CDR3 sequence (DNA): TGCGCCAGCAGCTTGGAAGGGACCAACAACAATGAGCAGTTCTTC. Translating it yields CASSLEGTNNNEQFF.

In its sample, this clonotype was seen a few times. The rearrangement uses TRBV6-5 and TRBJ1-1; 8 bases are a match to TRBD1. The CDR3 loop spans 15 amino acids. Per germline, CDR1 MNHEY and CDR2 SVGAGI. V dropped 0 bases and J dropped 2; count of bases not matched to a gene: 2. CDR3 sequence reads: CASSYSDRDNTEAFF. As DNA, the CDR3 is TGTGCCAGCAGTTACTCGGACAGGGATAACACTGAAGCTTTCTTT.

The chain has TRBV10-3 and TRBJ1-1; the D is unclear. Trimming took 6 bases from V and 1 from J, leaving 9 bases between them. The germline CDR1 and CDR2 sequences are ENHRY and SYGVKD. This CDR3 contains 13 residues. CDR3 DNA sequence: TGTGCCATCAGCGGAGGGAGGAACACTGAAGCTTTCTTT. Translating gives CAISGGRNTEAFF.

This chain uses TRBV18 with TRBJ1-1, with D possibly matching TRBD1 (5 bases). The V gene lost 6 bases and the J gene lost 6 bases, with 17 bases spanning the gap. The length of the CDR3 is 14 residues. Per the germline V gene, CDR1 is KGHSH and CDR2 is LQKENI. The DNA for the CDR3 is TGTGCCAGCTCCCCGAACCGGAGGGACTCTGAAGCTTTCTTT. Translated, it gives CASSPNRRDSEAFF.

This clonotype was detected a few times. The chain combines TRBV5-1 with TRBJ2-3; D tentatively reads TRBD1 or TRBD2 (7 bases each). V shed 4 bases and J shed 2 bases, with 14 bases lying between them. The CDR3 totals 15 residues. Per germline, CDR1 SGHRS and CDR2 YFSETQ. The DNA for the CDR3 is TGCGCCAGCAGCGACACAGGGGACTACACAGATACGCAGTATTTT. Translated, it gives CASSDTGDYTDTQYF.

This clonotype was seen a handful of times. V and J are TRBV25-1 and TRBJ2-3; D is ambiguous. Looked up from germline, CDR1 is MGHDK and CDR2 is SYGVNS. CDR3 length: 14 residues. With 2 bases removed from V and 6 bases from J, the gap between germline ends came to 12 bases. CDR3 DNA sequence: TGTGCCAGCAGTGAAGTAAACGACCTGGATACGCAGTATTTT. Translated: CASSEVNDLDTQYF. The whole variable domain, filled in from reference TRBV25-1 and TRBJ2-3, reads EADIYQTPRYLVIGTGKKITLECSQTMGHDKMYWYQQDPGMELHLIHYSYGVNSTEKGDLSSESTVSRIRTEHFPLTLESARPSHTSQYLCASSEVNDLDTQYFGPGTRLTVL.

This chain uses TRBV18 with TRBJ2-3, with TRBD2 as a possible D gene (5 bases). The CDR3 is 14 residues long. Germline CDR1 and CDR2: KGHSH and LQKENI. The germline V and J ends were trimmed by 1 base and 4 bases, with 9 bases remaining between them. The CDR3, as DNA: TGTGCCAGCTCACCACAGCTGGGAGCAGATACGCAGTATTTT. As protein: CASSPQLGADTQYF.

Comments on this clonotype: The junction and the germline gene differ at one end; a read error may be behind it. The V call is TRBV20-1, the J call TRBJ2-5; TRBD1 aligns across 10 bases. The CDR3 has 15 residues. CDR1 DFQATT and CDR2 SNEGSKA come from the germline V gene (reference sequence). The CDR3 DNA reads TGCAGTGCGCACTCAGGGACAGGGGTACAAGAGACCCGGTACTTC. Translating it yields CSAHSGTGVQETRYF.

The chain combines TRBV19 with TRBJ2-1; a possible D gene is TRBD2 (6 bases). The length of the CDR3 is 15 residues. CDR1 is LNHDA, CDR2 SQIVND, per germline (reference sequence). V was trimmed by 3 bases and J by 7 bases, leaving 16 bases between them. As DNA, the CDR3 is TGTGCCAGTAGTATGGGAGCTAGCGATGGAAATGAGCAGTTCTTC. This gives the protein CASSMGASDGNEQFF.

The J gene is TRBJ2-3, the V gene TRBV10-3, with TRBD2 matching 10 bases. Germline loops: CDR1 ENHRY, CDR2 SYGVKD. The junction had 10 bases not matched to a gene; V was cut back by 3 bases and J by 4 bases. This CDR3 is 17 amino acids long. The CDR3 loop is CAISDGLAGAVADTQYF. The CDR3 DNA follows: TGTGCCATCAGTGACGGCCTAGCGGGAGCCGTAGCAGATACGCAGTATTTT.

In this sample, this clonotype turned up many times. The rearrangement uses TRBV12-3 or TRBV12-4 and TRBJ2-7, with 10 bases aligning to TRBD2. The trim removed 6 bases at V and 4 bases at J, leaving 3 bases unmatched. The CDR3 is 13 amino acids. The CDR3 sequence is CASSRTSGYEQYF. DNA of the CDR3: TGTGCCAGCAGCCGGACTAGCGGTTACGAGCAGTACTTC.